This T cell receptor (beta chain) was sequenced in a study of cytomegalovirus exposure and HLA in healthy donors. V lost 1 base to trimming and J lost 2 bases; unmatched junction nucleotides: 5. Germline V gene sequence: CDR1 SGHTA, CDR2 FQGNSA. The CDR3 consists of 15 residues. Findings and caveats of the study: Later analysis identified about 15,000 TCR beta sequences associated with HLA alleles, using a false discovery rate threshold of 0.05. Exclusion applied to some V segments, including TRBV6-2 and TRBV6-3, as they were indistinguishable. In a later analysis, common viral pathogens appeared linked to several of the most significant clusters.

About this clone itself: Its antigen is not known.

The PCR was carried out with 60 Vbeta primers and 13 Jbeta primers. Profiled with immunoSEQ multiplex PCR; TCRdb holds only in-frame clones, not every one. The repertoire holds 170,000 or so clones, with under 90% as singletons. The sample consisted of PBMCs. The origin of this receptor is a man aged 18 to 30 in good health and CMV-seronegative. The rearrangement links TRBV7-2 to TRBJ2-7; 7 bases are shared with TRBD1. Here the CDR3 reads CASSLDRDSTYEQYF. The CDR3 nucleotides are TGTGCCAGCAGCTTAGACCGGGACAGTACCTACGAGCAGTACTTC.